Presented here are 11 T cell receptor beta chains from one specimen sequenced in a study of beta chain features in type 1 diabetes. Sequencing targeted expressed TCRB transcripts, as all isolated RNA had been reverse transcribed. Here immunoSEQ multiplex PCR was the method, and the copy in TCRdb shows in-frame clones only, minus some. Here the sample spans hundreds of thousands of clones, about 14% being singletons. Sample: naive CD4+ T cells from blood. These receptors originate from a man aged 18 to 29 in good health.

The chain combines TRBV29-1 with TRBJ2-5; 10 bases are a match to TRBD1. Germline CDR1 is SQVTM and CDR2 is ANQGSEA. After removal of 3 bases from V and 3 bases from J, the junction contained 4 bases not matched to a gene. The CDR3 covers 14 residues. The CDR3 is CSVERTGGEETQYF. CDR3 nucleotide sequence: TGCAGCGTTGAGAGGACAGGGGGGGAAGAGACCCAGTACTTC.

The sample holds a few counts of this clone. The chain recombines TRBV19 with TRBJ1-1; D gene uncertain. V shed 8 bases and J shed 4 bases, with 11 bases lying between them. The CDR3 runs 12 residues. The germline gives CDR1 LNHDA, CDR2 SQIVND (reference sequence). As DNA, the CDR3 is TGTGCCAGTCAAGAGGGTCGCACTGAAGCTTTCTTT. Residues: CASQEGRTEAFF.

V usage is TRBV5-4 and J usage is TRBJ1-2; no clear D gene. The CDR3 contains 13 residues. Germline lookup yields CDR1 SGHNT and CDR2 YYREEE (reference sequence). Trimming cost V 1 base and J 2 bases, with 6 bases left between them. The CDR3 here is CASSLTENYGYTF. As DNA, the CDR3 is TGTGCCAGCAGCTTGACAGAGAACTATGGCTACACCTTC.

V usage is TRBV7-3 and J usage is TRBJ2-3, with TRBD2 identical over 8 bases. J was trimmed by 6 bases and V by 4 bases; bases with no gene match: 6. CDR3 length: 14 residues. Per the germline V gene, CDR1 is SGHTA and CDR2 is FQGTGA. In DNA form, the CDR3 reads TGTGCCAGCAGCTCCGGACTAGCTTCGGATACGCAGTATTTT. It specifies CASSSGLASDTQYF. The full variable domain, its missing parts supplied by reference TRBV7-3 and TRBJ2-3, is GAGVSQTPSNKVTEKGKYVELRCDPISGHTALYWYRQSLGQGPEFLIYFQGTGAADDSGLPNDRFFAVRPEGSVSTLKIQRTERGDSAVYLCASSSGLASDTQYFGPGTRLTVL.

This clone was observed a handful of times. The V call is TRBV7-6, the J call TRBJ2-7, with a possible D match to TRBD1 (5 bases). The CDR3 is 13 residues long. Trimming pared 4 bases from V and 4 bases from J, leaving 11 bases between. Germline V gene lookup returns CDR1 SGHVS and CDR2 FNYEAQ. As DNA, the CDR3 is TGTGCCAGCAGCTCCCGACAGTGGTACGAGCAGTACTTC. It encodes CASSSRQWYEQYF. The full variable domain, completed using reference TRBV7-6 and TRBJ2-7, is GAGVSQSPRYKVTKRGQDVALRCDPISGHVSLYWYRQALGQGPEFLTYFNYEAQQDKSGLPNDRFSAERPEGSISTLTIQRTEQRDSAMYRCASSSRQWYEQYFGPGTRLTVT.

The chain employs TRBV5-1 and TRBJ1-4; 12 positions agree with TRBD1. This CDR3 is 16 amino acids long. The J segment lost 5 bases and the V segment lost 0 bases, leaving 2 bases of the junction unmatched. Germline V gene data show CDR1 as SGHRS and CDR2 as YFSETQ. CDR3 loop: CASSLEGTGGNEKLFF. CDR3 DNA: TGCGCCAGCAGCTTGGAAGGGACAGGGGGCAATGAAAAACTGTTTTTT.

The table lists this clone with a few counts. The V gene is TRBV5-1, the J gene TRBJ2-1; D uncertain. The CDR3 extends over 15 amino acids. V was cut by 0 bases and J by 7 bases, with 14 bases left in between. Germline assignment: CDR1 SGHRS and CDR2 YFSETQ. The CDR3 region has the DNA TGCGCCAGCAGCTTGGGAATGTCCCTTATGAATGAGCAGTTCTTC. Translated, it gives CASSLGMSLMNEQFF.

This clone was seen a handful of times. This chain joins TRBV7-2 and TRBJ1-2, with D possibly matching TRBD1 (6 bases). V was cut by 1 base and J by 3 bases, with 15 bases left in between. Germline V lookup: CDR1 SGHTA, CDR2 FQGNSA. The CDR3 is 16 residues long. CDR3 region: CASSLVWTDIDYGYTF. The DNA for the CDR3 is TGTGCCAGCAGCTTAGTGTGGACAGACATCGACTATGGCTACACCTTC.

This clone was seen only once. This chain connects TRBV11-1 to TRBJ2-3; 7 bases agree with TRBD2. With 3 bases clipped from V and 0 bases from J, the junction kept 3 bases outside the gene matches. Germline CDR1 and CDR2: SGHAT and FQDESV (reference sequence). The CDR3 has 15 amino acids. The CDR3 DNA reads TGTGCCAGCAGCTTCAGCGGGACTAGCACAGATACGCAGTATTTT. It encodes CASSFSGTSTDTQYF.

The V and J genes are TRBV9 and TRBJ1-1; D gene unclear. V lost 0 bases to trimming and J lost 0 bases, with 9 bases between them. This CDR3 region has 15 residues. The germline V gene has CDR1 SGDLS and CDR2 YYNGEE. CDR3 residues: CASSVAAALNTEAFF. CDR3 in DNA: TGTGCCAGCAGCGTAGCGGCGGCCCTGAACACTGAAGCTTTCTTT.

This clone was recorded a few times. V usage is TRBV2 and J usage is TRBJ2-7; TRBD2 is a possible D gene (6 bases). The germline V gene has CDR1 SNHLY and CDR2 FYNNEI. The CDR3 length is 14 residues. V lost 8 bases and J lost 0, with 14 bases in between. CDR3 in DNA: TGTGCCAGCGCACTAGCCAGGAGCTCCTACGAGCAGTACTTC. Translating it yields CASALARSSYEQYF.